The next 27 T cell receptor beta chains were all read from a single sample in a study of graft-versus-host responses after intestinal transplantation. The protocol was immunoSEQ multiplex PCR, while the TCRdb copy is restricted to in-frame clones and leaves out a portion. The table shows 74,000 or so clones, with 80% to 95% occurring only once. Sequenced here: PBMCs, sampled 98 days after intestinal transplantation. All receptors derive from a human patient who received an intestinal transplant, so some T cells may come from the graft donor.

The rearrangement uses TRBV7-2 and TRBJ2-7; D uncertain. This CDR3 region has 14 residues. Trimming removed 1 base at V and 0 bases at J, with 7 bases between. Looked up from germline, CDR1 is SGHTA and CDR2 is FQGNSA. The CDR3 here is CASSLGVGSYEQYF. CDR3 sequence (DNA): TGTGCCAGCAGCTTAGGGGTCGGCTCCTACGAGCAGTACTTC.

The gene calls are TRBV6-5 and TRBJ1-1, with 7 bases lining up with TRBD1. J gave up 4 bases and V 6 bases, and 8 bases lay outside the gene matches. Germline loops: CDR1 MNHEY, CDR2 SVGAGI. This CDR3 comprises 14 residues. CDR3 DNA sequence: TGTGCCAGCAGCCGCAAACAGGGGAGCACTGAAGCTTTCTTT. This translates into CASSRKQGSTEAFF.

The chain uses TRBV6-5 and TRBJ2-3; TRBD1 is a possible D gene (6 bases). CDR1 MNHEY and CDR2 SVGAGI come from the germline V gene. This CDR3 region has 15 residues. The V and J ends lost 4 bases and 0 bases respectively, with 11 bases between them. The CDR3 loop is CASSSRQASTDTQYF. CDR3 bases: TGTGCCAGCAGTTCTCGACAGGCTAGCACAGATACGCAGTATTTT.

The rearrangement joins TRBV6-5 to TRBJ2-7; weak D call: TRBD2 (5 bases). CDR1 MNHEY and CDR2 SVGAGI come from the germline V gene. V dropped 1 base and J dropped 2 bases, with 12 bases sitting between them. CDR3 length: 15 amino acids. The CDR3 sequence is CASSYYRTRAYEQYF. The CDR3 DNA follows: TGTGCCAGCAGTTACTATCGGACTCGCGCCTACGAGCAGTACTTC.

The DNA for the CDR3 is TGTGCCAGTAGTCGGACAGACTATGGCTACACCTTC. Translating it yields CASSRTDYGYTF. This sequence joins TRBV19 and TRBJ1-2, with TRBD1 as a possible D gene (6 bases). The CDR3 length is 12 residues. Germline values: CDR1 LNHDA, CDR2 SQIVND (reference sequence). V shed 5 bases and J shed 3 bases, with 7 bases lying between them.

The chain joins TRBV18 to TRBJ1-3; D is perhaps TRBD1 (6 bases). V was trimmed by 1 base and J by 3 bases, leaving 16 bases between them. The CDR3 covers 17 residues. Germline V gives CDR1 KGHSH, CDR2 LQKENI. The CDR3 DNA reads as TGTGCCAGCTCACCACTGGGGGCGACAGGCAGTGGAAACACCATATATTTT. This encodes CASSPLGATGSGNTIYF.

V is TRBV7-9 and J is TRBJ2-4; tentatively, D is TRBD1 (6 bases). Trimming stripped 3 bases from V and 5 bases from J, with 14 bases between. CDR1 and CDR2 from the germline V gene are SEHNR and FQNEAQ (reference sequence). This CDR3 has 15 residues. CDR3 coding DNA: TGTGCCAGCAGCTTGGGGGCCGTGGGTGAAAACATTCAGTACTTC. Translated: CASSLGAVGENIQYF.

V is TRBV7-2 and J is TRBJ2-1; 7 bases are a match to TRBD1. Germline trimming cut 5 bases from V and 4 bases from J; bases unmatched to any gene: 8. CDR3 size: 15 residues. The germline gives CDR1 SGHTA, CDR2 FQGNSA. The CDR3 DNA is TGTGCCAGCAGCCCCAGGGGGTTTGTGTACAATGAGCAGTTCTTC. This translates into CASSPRGFVYNEQFF.

The chain has TRBV6-5 and TRBJ2-7, with a weak D call TRBD1 (5 bases). Germline V CDR1 and CDR2: MNHEY, SVGAGI. Trimming took off 9 bases at V and 0 bases at J, with 12 bases between the two ends. CDR3 length equals 13 residues. The DNA for the CDR3 is TGTGCCAGTGTGGACACCAACTCCTACGAGCAGTACTTC. Its translation: CASVDTNSYEQYF.

This chain joins TRBV6-1 and TRBJ1-5; 9 bases line up with TRBD1. Germline loops: CDR1 MNHNS, CDR2 SASEGT. V shed 6 bases and J 5 bases; nucleotides not matched to a gene: 5. This CDR3 region has 14 residues. This chain's CDR3 is CASRVTGGDQPQHF. DNA of the CDR3: TGTGCCAGCAGGGTCACAGGGGGCGATCAGCCCCAGCATTTT.

The rearrangement links TRBV6-5 to TRBJ2-7; the match to TRBD2 covers 8 bases. Germline CDR1 reads MNHEY; CDR2 reads SVGAGI. V lost 2 bases to trimming and J lost 3 bases; unmatched junction nucleotides: 0. CDR3 length: 13 residues. The CDR3 DNA reads TGTGCCAGCAGTTACGGGACTAGCTACGAGCAGTACTTC. As protein: CASSYGTSYEQYF.

The chain carries TRBV28 and TRBJ2-1; the match to TRBD1 covers 11 bases. Germline V CDR1 and CDR2: MDHEN, SYDVKM. After removal of 6 bases from V and 6 bases from J, the junction contained 4 bases not matched to a gene. The CDR3 is 14 amino acids. The CDR3 DNA reads TGTGCCAGCAGCCGGGACAGGGGGATCAATGAGCAGTTCTTC. Translated: CASSRDRGINEQFF.

CDR3 loop: CASSTDRGDTEAFF. CDR3 bases: TGTGCCAGCAGTACGGACAGGGGGGACACTGAAGCTTTCTTT. The rearrangement links TRBV6-6 to TRBJ1-1, with 10 positions matching TRBD1. V dropped 5 bases and J dropped 3; count of bases not matched to a gene: 3. Germline lookup yields CDR1 MNHNY and CDR2 SVGAGI (reference sequence). The length of the CDR3 is 14 residues.

The rearrangement links TRBV7-2 to TRBJ2-3; a weak D match, TRBD2 (5 bases). CDR3 length: 17 amino acids. Between the trimmed V and J ends, which lost 5 bases and 6 bases, there was a span of 24 bases. CDR1 is SGHTA and CDR2 is FQGNSA in the germline V gene. In nucleotides, the CDR3 is TGTGCCAGCAGCCCAGCGGTACCGAGTTTGGATTCGGATACGCAGTATTTT. This codes for CASSPAVPSLDSDTQYF.

This rearrangement joins TRBV2 to TRBJ1-2, with D maybe TRBD1 (6 bases). This CDR3 spans 15 amino acids. Trimming stripped 3 bases from V and 8 bases from J, with 19 bases between. The germline V gene has CDR1 SNHLY and CDR2 FYNNEI. CDR3 sequence reads: CASSELPRGGEGYTF. The CDR3 DNA reads as TGTGCCAGCAGTGAGCTCCCCAGGGGAGGGGAGGGCTACACCTTC. Full variable domain (outside the CDR3, taken from reference TRBV2 and TRBJ1-2): EPEVTQTPSHQVTQMGQEVILRCVPISNHLYFYWYRQILGQKVEFLVSFYNNEISEKSEIFDDQFSVERPDGSNFTLKIRSTKLEDSAMYFCASSELPRGGEGYTFGSGTRLTVV.

This rearrangement joins TRBV6-6 to TRBJ1-1; D is possibly TRBD1 (6 bases). This CDR3 spans 13 amino acids. V dropped 0 bases and J dropped 6 bases, with 8 bases sitting between them. The germline gives CDR1 MNHNY, CDR2 SVGAGI (reference sequence). The CDR3 region is CASSYSAGAEAFF. The CDR3 DNA is TGTGCCAGCAGTTACTCGGCAGGGGCTGAAGCTTTCTTT.

CDR3 residues: CAWSVLGQTAHYEQYF. In DNA, the CDR3 is TGTGCCTGGAGTGTACTCGGGCAGACCGCCCACTACGAGCAGTACTTC. The rearrangement links TRBV30 to TRBJ2-7; no clear D gene. The length of the CDR3 is 16 residues. The ends were cut back, 0 bases at V and 3 bases at J, with 18 bases in the middle. Germline V gives CDR1 GTSNPN, CDR2 SVGIG (reference sequence).

The chain couples TRBV5-1 to TRBJ2-5, with 7 bases fitting TRBD2. This CDR3 spans 17 amino acids. Looked up from germline, CDR1 is SGHRS and CDR2 is YFSETQ. V lost 0 bases and J lost 2; bases outside the gene matches: 10. For the CDR3, the DNA is TGCGCCAGCAGCTTGGGAGTCCTAGCGGAGCTGCAAGAGACCCAGTACTTC. Its protein is CASSLGVLAELQETQYF.

The V call is TRBV30, the J call TRBJ2-5; 9 bases fit TRBD2. This CDR3 is 15 amino acids long. Germline V gene data show CDR1 as GTSNPN and CDR2 as SVGIG (reference sequence). V shed 3 bases, J shed 2 bases, and the junction held 7 bases outside the gene matches. Here the CDR3 reads CAWRSLAGLQETQYF. CDR3 in DNA: TGTGCCTGGAGATCTCTAGCGGGGTTGCAAGAGACCCAGTACTTC.

This chain joins TRBV9 and TRBJ2-2; D gene uncertain. Per the germline V gene, CDR1 is SGDLS and CDR2 is YYNGEE. This CDR3 region has 12 residues. V was pared by 2 bases and J by 4 bases, with 3 bases between. CDR3 in amino acids: CASSVSTGELFF. The CDR3 nucleotides are TGTGCCAGCAGCGTGTCCACCGGGGAGCTGTTTTTT. Complete variable domain (other parts from reference TRBV9 and TRBJ2-2): DSGVTQTPKHLITATGQRVTLRCSPRSGDLSVYWYQQSLDQGLQFLIQYYNGEERAKGNILERFSAQQFPDLHSELNLSSLELGDSALYFCASSVSTGELFFGEGSRLTVL.

V gene TRBV10-2 combines with J gene TRBJ1-3; weak D call: TRBD1 (5 bases). Trimming shortened V by 2 bases and J by 3 bases, and 11 bases separated the two germline ends. CDR3 size: 15 residues. Germline CDR1 WSHSY, CDR2 SAAADI. DNA of the CDR3: TGCGCCAGCAGTGAGGGGGGGAAAGGTGGAAACACCATATATTTT. It translates to CASSEGGKGGNTIYF.

The chain recombines TRBV9 with TRBJ2-3; D is possibly TRBD1 (5 bases). Trimming removed 0 bases at V and 4 bases at J, with 15 bases between. CDR3 length: 16 amino acids. CDR1 SGDLS and CDR2 YYNGEE come from the germline V gene. As DNA, the CDR3 is TGTGCCAGCAGCGTAGGGGGCCTAGTTTCCGCAGATACGCAGTATTTT. Amino acid sequence: CASSVGGLVSADTQYF.

This clone was seen just once. The V gene is TRBV29-1, the J gene TRBJ2-1, with 9 nucleotides matching TRBD1. CDR1 and CDR2 (germline): SQVTM, ANQGSEA. This CDR3 contains 15 residues. V gave up 3 bases and J gave up 0 bases; unmatched junction bases: 3. CDR3 in amino acids: CSVEPTGGSYNEQFF. The CDR3 region has the DNA TGCAGCGTTGAGCCGACAGGGGGCTCCTACAATGAGCAGTTCTTC.

The chain joins TRBV15 to TRBJ1-4, with D possibly being TRBD1 (5 bases). Looked up from germline, CDR1 is LNHNV and CDR2 is YYDKDF (reference sequence). Deletions cut 1 base from V and 6 bases from J, with 18 bases between. This CDR3 region has 17 residues. The CDR3 reads CATSRVMRGTPDEKLFF. DNA for the CDR3: TGTGCCACCAGCAGAGTAATGCGGGGGACCCCCGATGAAAAACTGTTTTTT.

This chain links TRBV21-1 with TRBJ1-5. TRBV21-1 is a recognized pseudogene. The CDR3 has 18 residues. CDR3 coding DNA: TGTGCCAGCAGCAGACTCGCGGGGGCAAGAAGTAGCAATCAGCCCCAGCATTTT. It yields the protein CASSRLAGARSSNQPQHF.

The chain employs TRBV7-6 and TRBJ2-1, with 8 nucleotides matching TRBD2. The junction had 8 bases not matched to a gene; V was cut back by 1 base and J by 0 bases. Germline V lookup: CDR1 SGHVS, CDR2 FNYEAQ. The CDR3 is 18 amino acids. For the CDR3, the DNA is TGTGCCAGCAGCTTAGATCCCCGGGAGGGCAGCTCCTACAATGAGCAGTTCTTC. Its protein product is CASSLDPREGSSYNEQFF.

The rearrangement joins TRBV5-4 to TRBJ2-2; no reliable D call. Looked up from germline, CDR1 is SGHNT and CDR2 is YYREEE (reference sequence). V was clipped by 2 bases and J by 2 bases, with 4 bases between them. The CDR3 covers 13 residues. CDR3: CASSFLNTGELFF. CDR3 DNA sequence: TGTGCCAGCAGCTTCCTAAACACCGGGGAGCTGTTTTTT. The full variable domain, rest sourced from reference TRBV5-4 and TRBJ2-2, is ETGVTQSPTHLIKTRGQQVTLRCSSQSGHNTVSWYQQALGQGPQFIFQYYREEENGRGNFPPRFSGLQFPNYSSELNVNALELDDSALYLCASSFLNTGELFFGEGSRLTVL.